These T cell receptor beta chains were read from a single sample in a study of blood T cell repertoires in COVID-19. Clones were read by immunoSEQ multiplex PCR, and TCRdb kept only the in-frame ones, dropping some. The sample lists roughly 140,000 clones, about 87% seen once, with roughly 9.6% in the top ten. Sequencing was done on a sample of peripheral blood. These receptors were obtained from a woman older than 75 with acute or convalescent COVID-19. CDR3s include the opening cysteine and the closing phenylalanine or tryptophan. D genes are given only for firm matches. For some rows the clone size is stated as once, few or many, or as a class when expanded; others skip it.

CDR3 DNA: TGTGCCTGGAGCCGACAGGGAAACTCCTACGAGCAGTACTTC; CDR3 protein: CAWSRQGNSYEQYF; V gene: TRBV30; D gene: TRBD1; clone size: NA; J gene: TRBJ2-7
CDR3 DNA: TGTGCCAGCAGCCCCCTTCCAGGGGATAATGAAAAACTGTTTTTT; CDR3 protein: CASSPLPGDNEKLFF; V gene: TRBV11-2; D gene: NA; clone size: NA; J gene: TRBJ1-4
CDR3 DNA: TGTGCCAGCAGCTACAGTCTAGCCTCTCTCTCTGGAAACACCATATATTTT; CDR3 protein: CASSYSLASLSGNTIYF; V gene: TRBV7-9; D gene: NA; clone size: NA; J gene: TRBJ1-3
CDR3 DNA: TGTGCCAGTAGTTCCCGGACAGGCTATGGCTACACCTTC; CDR3 protein: CASSSRTGYGYTF; V gene: TRBV19; D gene: TRBD1; clone size: NA; J gene: TRBJ1-2
CDR3 DNA: TGCGCCAGCAGCCCTTGGACAGGGGAAAACACTGAAGCTTTCTTT; CDR3 protein: CASSPWTGENTEAFF; V gene: TRBV5-1; D gene: TRBD1; clone size: NA; J gene: TRBJ1-1
CDR3 DNA: TGTGCCAGTAGTATGGGGGGTTGGAACACTGAAGCTTTCTTT; CDR3 protein: CASSMGGWNTEAFF; V gene: TRBV19; D gene: NA; clone size: NA; J gene: TRBJ1-1
CDR3 DNA: TGTGCCAGCAGCTTATCGCTAGGCTCTGGAAACACCATATATTTT; CDR3 protein: CASSLSLGSGNTIYF; V gene: TRBV7-9; D gene: NA; clone size: NA; J gene: TRBJ1-3
CDR3 DNA: TGTGCCAGCAGTTATAAGACAGGCCCGTTTAACTATGGCTACACCTTC; CDR3 protein: CASSYKTGPFNYGYTF; V gene: TRBV6-7; D gene: NA; clone size: once; J gene: TRBJ1-2
CDR3 DNA: TGTGCCAGCCCACGGACAGCCTTAAGCAATCAGCCCCAGCATTTT; CDR3 protein: CASPRTALSNQPQHF; V gene: TRBV18; D gene: NA; clone size: NA; J gene: TRBJ1-5
CDR3 DNA: TGTGCCAGCTCTCCCCAGGGTTACGATTCACCCCTCCACTTT; CDR3 protein: CASSPQGYDSPLHF; V gene: TRBV18; D gene: NA; clone size: NA; J gene: TRBJ1-6
CDR3 DNA: TGTGCCATCAGTGACCAGGTTAGCAATCAGCCCCAGCATTTT; CDR3 protein: CAISDQVSNQPQHF; V gene: TRBV10-3; D gene: NA; clone size: NA; J gene: TRBJ1-5
CDR3 DNA: TGCGCCAGCAGCTTGCAGGGGGGCAACTACAATGAGCAGTTCTTC; CDR3 protein: CASSLQGGNYNEQFF; V gene: TRBV5-1; D gene: NA; clone size: NA; J gene: TRBJ2-1
CDR3 DNA: TGTGCCAGCATCCGGGACAGGGGTTCACCTTCTGGAAACACCATATATTTT; CDR3 protein: CASIRDRGSPSGNTIYF; V gene: TRBV2; D gene: TRBD1; clone size: once; J gene: TRBJ1-3
CDR3 DNA: TGTGCCAGCAGTTCCCTACTAGCGGGGAGCTACAATGAGCAGTTCTTC; CDR3 protein: CASSSLLAGSYNEQFF; V gene: TRBV2; D gene: TRBD2; clone size: NA; J gene: TRBJ2-1
CDR3 DNA: TGTGCCAGCAGCCCAGGGTTCAACTACGAGCAGTACTTC; CDR3 protein: CASSPGFNYEQYF; V gene: TRBV7-6; D gene: NA; clone size: NA; J gene: TRBJ2-7
CDR3 DNA: TGTGCTAGTGGACGGCCCCGGGACAGGGCGAACAATGAGCAGTTCTTC; CDR3 protein: CASGRPRDRANNEQFF; V gene: TRBV12-5; D gene: TRBD1; clone size: NA; J gene: TRBJ2-1
CDR3 DNA: TGTGCCAGCACCCTAAAGGGGGAGGGGGTCCAGTACTTC; CDR3 protein: CASTLKGEGVQYF; V gene: TRBV3-1/TRBV3-2; D gene: NA; clone size: NA; J gene: TRBJ2-5
CDR3 DNA: TGTGCCAGCAGTTACCGGGGAGGGGAGACCCAGTACTTC; CDR3 protein: CASSYRGGETQYF; V gene: TRBV6-5; D gene: TRBD2; clone size: NA; J gene: TRBJ2-5
CDR3 DNA: TGCGCCAGCAGCTTGGCCAATAGGGGGACAGGGGTGCGGGAGACCCAGTACTTC; CDR3 protein: CASSLANRGTGVRETQYF; V gene: TRBV5-1; D gene: TRBD1; clone size: NA; J gene: TRBJ2-5
CDR3 DNA: TGTGCCAGCAGTGAAGTAAGGACAGGGGTCTATGGCTACACCTTC; CDR3 protein: CASSEVRTGVYGYTF; V gene: TRBV6-1; D gene: TRBD1; clone size: NA; J gene: TRBJ1-2
CDR3 DNA: TGTGCCAGCAGCTTTAGGGGGATGAACACTGAAGCTTTCTTT; CDR3 protein: CASSFRGMNTEAFF; V gene: TRBV7-2; D gene: NA; clone size: NA; J gene: TRBJ1-1
CDR3 DNA: TGTGCCAGCTCACCAAACCAGATTCGGGAGGCGAACACTGAAGCTTTCTTT; CDR3 protein: CASSPNQIREANTEAFF; V gene: TRBV18; D gene: NA; clone size: NA; J gene: TRBJ1-1
CDR3 DNA: TGTGCCAGCAACCCGGGACAGGGGACTTTCTTT; CDR3 protein: CASNPGQGTFF; V gene: TRBV12-3/TRBV12-4; D gene: TRBD1; clone size: few; J gene: TRBJ1-1
CDR3 DNA: TGTGCCAGCAGCAAGGGACAGCTCTCTAACTATGGCTACACCTTC; CDR3 protein: CASSKGQLSNYGYTF; V gene: TRBV9; D gene: TRBD1; clone size: NA; J gene: TRBJ1-2
CDR3 DNA: TGCGCCAGCAGCTTACAGGGCTACCAAGAGACCCAGTACTTC; CDR3 protein: CASSLQGYQETQYF; V gene: TRBV5-1; D gene: NA; clone size: NA; J gene: TRBJ2-5
CDR3 DNA: TGTGCCAGCAGCGCCGAGACAGGGTCAGAAGGCTACGAGCAGTACTTC; CDR3 protein: CASSAETGSEGYEQYF; V gene: TRBV9; D gene: TRBD1; clone size: NA; J gene: TRBJ2-7
CDR3 DNA: TGTGCCAGCAGCTTTAGGACAGGGGGCATTATAGCGGGAAACACCATATATTTT; CDR3 protein: CASSFRTGGIIAGNTIYF; V gene: TRBV7-8; D gene: TRBD1; clone size: NA; J gene: TRBJ1-3
CDR3 DNA: TGTGCCAGCAGTGACGGGGTAGGCAATGAGCAGTTCTTC; CDR3 protein: CASSDGVGNEQFF; V gene: TRBV2; D gene: NA; clone size: NA; J gene: TRBJ2-1
CDR3 DNA: TGTGCCAGCAGCCGACAGGGCCTTGGTCAGCCCCAGCATTTT; CDR3 protein: CASSRQGLGQPQHF; V gene: TRBV6-2/TRBV6-3; D gene: TRBD1; clone size: once; J gene: TRBJ1-5
CDR3 DNA: TGTGCCAGTCGGAGGACAGCCCGATCCTATGGCTACACCTTC; CDR3 protein: CASRRTARSYGYTF; V gene: TRBV19; D gene: NA; clone size: NA; J gene: TRBJ1-2